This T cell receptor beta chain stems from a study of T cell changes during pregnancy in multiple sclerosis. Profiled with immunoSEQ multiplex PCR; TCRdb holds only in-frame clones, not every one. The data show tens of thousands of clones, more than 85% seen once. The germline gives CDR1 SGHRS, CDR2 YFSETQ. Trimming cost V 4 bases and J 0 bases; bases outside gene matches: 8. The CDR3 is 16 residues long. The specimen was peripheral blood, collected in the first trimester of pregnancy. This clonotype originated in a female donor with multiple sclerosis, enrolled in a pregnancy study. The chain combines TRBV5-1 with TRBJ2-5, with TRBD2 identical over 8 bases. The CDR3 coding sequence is TGCGCCAGCAGCCTTCTTGGCGGGAGGTACCAAGAGACCCAGTACTTC. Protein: CASSLLGGRYQETQYF.